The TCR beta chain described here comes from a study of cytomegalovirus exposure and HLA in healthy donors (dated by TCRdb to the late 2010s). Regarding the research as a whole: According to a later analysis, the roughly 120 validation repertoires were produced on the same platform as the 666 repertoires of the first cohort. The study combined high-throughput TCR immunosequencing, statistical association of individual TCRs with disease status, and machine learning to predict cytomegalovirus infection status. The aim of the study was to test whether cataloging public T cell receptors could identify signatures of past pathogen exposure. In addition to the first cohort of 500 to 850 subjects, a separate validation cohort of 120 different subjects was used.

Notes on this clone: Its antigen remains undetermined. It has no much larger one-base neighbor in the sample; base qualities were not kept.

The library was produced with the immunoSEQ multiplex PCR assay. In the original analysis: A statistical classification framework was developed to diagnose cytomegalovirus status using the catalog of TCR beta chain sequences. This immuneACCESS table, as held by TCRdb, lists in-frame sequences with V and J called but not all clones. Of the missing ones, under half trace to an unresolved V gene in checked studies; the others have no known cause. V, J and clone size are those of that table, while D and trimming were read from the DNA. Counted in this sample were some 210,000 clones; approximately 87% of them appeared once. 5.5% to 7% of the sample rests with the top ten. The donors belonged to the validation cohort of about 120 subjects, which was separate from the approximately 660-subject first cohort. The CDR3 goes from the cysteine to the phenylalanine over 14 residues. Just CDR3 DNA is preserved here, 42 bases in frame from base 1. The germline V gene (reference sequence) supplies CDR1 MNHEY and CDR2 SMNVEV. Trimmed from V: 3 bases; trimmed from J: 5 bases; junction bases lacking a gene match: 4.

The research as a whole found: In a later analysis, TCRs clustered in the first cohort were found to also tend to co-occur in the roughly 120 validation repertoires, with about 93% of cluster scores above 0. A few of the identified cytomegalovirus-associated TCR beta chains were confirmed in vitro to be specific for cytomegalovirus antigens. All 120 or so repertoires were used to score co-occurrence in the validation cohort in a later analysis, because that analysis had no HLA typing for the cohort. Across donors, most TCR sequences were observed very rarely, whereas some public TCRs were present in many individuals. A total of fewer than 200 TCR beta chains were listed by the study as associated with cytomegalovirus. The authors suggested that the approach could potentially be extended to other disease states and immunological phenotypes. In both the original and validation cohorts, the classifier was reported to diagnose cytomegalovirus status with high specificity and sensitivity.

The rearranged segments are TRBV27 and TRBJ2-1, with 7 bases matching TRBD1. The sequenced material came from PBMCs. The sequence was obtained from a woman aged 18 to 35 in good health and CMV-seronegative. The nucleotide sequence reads TGTGCCAGCAGTTTTTTCACAGGGGACAATGAGCAGTTCTTC. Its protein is CASSFFTGDNEQFF.